A selection of T cell receptor beta chains follows, all from one sample in a study of TIL therapy for anti-PD-1-resistant metastatic lung cancer. Sequencing used immunoSEQ multiplex PCR; TCRdb keeps in-frame clones, though not all of them. The table shows 25,000 to 30,000 clones, with about two thirds occurring only once. The specimen comprised tumor tissue, sampled at baseline. The receptor set was obtained from a person aged 25 to 85 with non-small cell lung cancer. Each CDR3 is given with its conserved first and last residue.

>15|TRBJ2-3|TRBV5-1
CASLERGGPTDTQYF
>14|TRBJ1-2|TRBV6-5
CASSYTGRFHGYTF
>17|TRBJ2-7|TRBV11-3
CASSQSGTQHLSYEQYF
>17|TRBJ2-6|TRBV5-5
CASGIHVSHKSGNVLTF
>14|TRBJ2-7|TRBV19
CASSMAGRNYEQYF
>17|TRBJ2-2|TRBV7-6
CASSLKLAGANTGELFF
>16|TRBJ2-7|TRBV11-2
CASSPDDTYSPYEQYF
>14|TRBJ2-5|TRBV6-5
CASSYSEGLETQYF
>16|TRBJ1-2|TRBV9
CASSVATGPGSYGYTF
>14|TRBJ1-4|TRBV5-3
CARSLGDGRKKLFF
>17|TRBJ2-7|TRBV6-1
CASSEVLSQEDSYEQYF
>15|TRBJ1-1|TRBV19
CASRGTGEKGTEAFF
>15|TRBJ1-2|TRBV5-6
CASSLEVVSGYGYTF
>15|TRBJ1-5|TRBV10-1
CASSEMTDLKGPQHF
>15|TRBJ1-6|TRBV6-5
CASSYQDRGGEPLHF
>13|TRBJ2-2|TRBV5-1
CASSGGNTGELFF
>15|TRBJ2-1|TRBV11-2
CASTDPGGTNNEQFF
>16|TRBJ2-3|TRBV7-6
CASSSTTQTGTDTQYF
>15|TRBJ2-1|TRBV6-6
CASSPSGGSYNEQFF
>16|TRBJ2-6|TRBV7-9
CASSEGRISGANVLTF
>13|TRBJ2-7|TRBV18
CASSQGQAGEQYF
>12|TRBJ2-3|TRBV7-9
CAQLGEADTQYF
>11|TRBJ1-2|TRBV30
CAWSVLDGYTF
>16|TRBJ2-4|TRBV5-4
CASSLKTGGAKNIQYF
>14|TRBJ2-7|TRBV5-4
CASRRDTSSYEQYF
>14|TRBJ1-5|TRBV4-2
CASSLTGGNQPQHF
>15|TRBJ1-2|TRBV6-1
CASSESLAADYGYTF
>17|TRBJ2-2|TRBV10-1
CASRTRLAGGNTGELFF
>16|TRBJ2-3|TRBV11-3
CASSFLAGGRTDTQYF
>17|TRBJ2-1|TRBV7-9
CASSLRLERGVGNEQFF
>15|TRBJ2-2|TRBV6-4
CASSERDGDTGELFF
>11|TRBJ2-4|TRBV20-1
CSARLAGVPYF
>12|TRBJ2-1|TRBV9
CASETVLNEQFF
>15|TRBJ1-5|TRBV6-1
CASSETQGRNQPQHF
>15|TRBJ2-3|TRBV6-4
CASSDGGSSTDTQYF
>13|TRBJ2-7|TRBV29-1
CSASGGASYEQYF
>15|TRBJ1-1|TRBV9
CASSVETEMNTEAFF
>17|TRBJ1-4|TRBV28
CASRRQRGGLNNEKLFF
>20|TRBJ2-2|TRBV19
CASSIWLIGGQGAKNGELFF
>13|TRBJ1-2|TRBV5-6
CASSSQGGRGYTF
>13|TRBJ2-1|TRBV7-2
CASSTAGNNEQFF
>15|TRBJ1-6|TRBV6-5
CASSYQGTANSPLHF
>16|TRBJ2-2|TRBV9
CASSVGGGSYTGELFF
>14|TRBJ2-5|TRBV9
CASSLGLVFETQYF
>12|TRBJ2-7|TRBV23-1
CASSSRTGEQYF
>15|TRBJ1-5|TRBV19
CASSMYMYSNQPQHF
>12|TRBJ2-1|TRBV18
CASSGGYNEQFF
>11|TRBJ2-7|TRBV18
CASSRNYEQYF
>14|TRBJ2-7|TRBV15
CATSPRVTGVEQYF
>13|TRBJ1-2|TRBV30
CAWSERTDYGYTF
>14|TRBJ2-5|TRBV29-1
CSVEGLAGVETQYF
>15|TRBJ2-2|TRBV5-6
CASSLVQDNTGELFF
>15|TRBJ2-7|TRBV6-4
CASSERTGEGYEQYF